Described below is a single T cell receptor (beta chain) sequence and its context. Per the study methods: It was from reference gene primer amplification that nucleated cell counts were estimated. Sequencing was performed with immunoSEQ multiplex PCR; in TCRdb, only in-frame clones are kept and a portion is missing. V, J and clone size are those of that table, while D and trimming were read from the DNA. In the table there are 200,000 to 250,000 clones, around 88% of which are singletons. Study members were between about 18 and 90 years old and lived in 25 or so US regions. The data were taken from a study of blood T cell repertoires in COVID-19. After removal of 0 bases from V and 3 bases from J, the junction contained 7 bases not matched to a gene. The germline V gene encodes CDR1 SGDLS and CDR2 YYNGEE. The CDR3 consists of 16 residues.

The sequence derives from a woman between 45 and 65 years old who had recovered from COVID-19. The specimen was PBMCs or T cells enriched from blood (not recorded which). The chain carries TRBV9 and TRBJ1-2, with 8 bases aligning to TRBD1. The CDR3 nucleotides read TGTGCCAGCAGCGTAGATTCGCAGGGGGCGGACTATGGCTACACCTTC. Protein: CASSVDSQGADYGYTF.